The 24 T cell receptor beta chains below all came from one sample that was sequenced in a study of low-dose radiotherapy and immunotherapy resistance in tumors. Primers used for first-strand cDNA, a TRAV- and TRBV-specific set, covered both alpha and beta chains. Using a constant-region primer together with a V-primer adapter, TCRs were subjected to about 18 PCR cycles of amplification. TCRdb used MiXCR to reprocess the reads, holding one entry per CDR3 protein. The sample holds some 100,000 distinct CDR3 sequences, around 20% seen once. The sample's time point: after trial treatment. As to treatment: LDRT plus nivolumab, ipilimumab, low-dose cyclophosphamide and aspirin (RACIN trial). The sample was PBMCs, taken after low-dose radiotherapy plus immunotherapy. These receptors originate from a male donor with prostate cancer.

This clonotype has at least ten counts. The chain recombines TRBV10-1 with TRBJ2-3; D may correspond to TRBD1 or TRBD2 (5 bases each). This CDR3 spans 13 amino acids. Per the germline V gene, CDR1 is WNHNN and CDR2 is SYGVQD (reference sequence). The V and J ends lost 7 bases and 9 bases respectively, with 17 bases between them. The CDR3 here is CASKAGATGTQYF. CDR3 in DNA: TGCGCCAGCAAGGCCGGGGCTACGGGGACGCAGTATTTT.

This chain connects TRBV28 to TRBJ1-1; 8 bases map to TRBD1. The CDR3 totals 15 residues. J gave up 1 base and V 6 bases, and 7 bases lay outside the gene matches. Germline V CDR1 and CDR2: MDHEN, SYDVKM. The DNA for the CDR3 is TGTGCCAGCAGAACGACTGGACAGGGGAACACTGAAGCTTTCTTT. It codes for CASRTTGQGNTEAFF.

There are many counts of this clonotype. The CDR3 spells CASSPRINTEAFF. CDR3 in DNA: TGCGCCAGCAGCCCGCGTATAAACACTGAAGCTTTCTTT. The V gene is TRBV5-1, the J gene TRBJ1-1; D gene unclear. V gave up 4 bases and J gave up 2 bases, with 9 bases separating them. Germline V CDR1 and CDR2: SGHRS, YFSETQ. This CDR3 is 13 amino acids long.

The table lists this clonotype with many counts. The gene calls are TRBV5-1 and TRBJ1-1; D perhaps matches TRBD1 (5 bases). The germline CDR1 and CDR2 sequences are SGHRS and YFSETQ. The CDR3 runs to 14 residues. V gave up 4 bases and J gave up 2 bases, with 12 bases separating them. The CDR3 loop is CASSPGTGNTEAFF. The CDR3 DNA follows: TGCGCCAGCAGCCCCGGGACCGGAAACACTGAAGCTTTCTTT. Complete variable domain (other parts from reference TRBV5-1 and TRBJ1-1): KAGVTQTPRYLIKTRGQQVTLSCSPISGHRSVSWYQQTPGQGLQFLFEYFSETQRNKGNFPGRFSGRQFSNSRSEMNVSTLELGDSALYLCASSPGTGNTEAFFGQGTRLTVV.

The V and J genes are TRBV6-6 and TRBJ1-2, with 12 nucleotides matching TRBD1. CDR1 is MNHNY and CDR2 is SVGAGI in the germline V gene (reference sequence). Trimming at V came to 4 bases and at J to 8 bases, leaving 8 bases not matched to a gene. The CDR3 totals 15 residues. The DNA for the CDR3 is TGTGCCAGCAGTTTCTCGGGACAGGGGGCGACCGGCTACACCTTC. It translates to CASSFSGQGATGYTF.

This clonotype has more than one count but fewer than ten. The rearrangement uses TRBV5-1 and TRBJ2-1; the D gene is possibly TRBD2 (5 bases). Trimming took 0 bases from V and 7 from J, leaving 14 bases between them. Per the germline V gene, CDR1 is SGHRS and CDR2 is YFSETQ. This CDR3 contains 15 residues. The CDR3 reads CASSLVRDNTNEQFF. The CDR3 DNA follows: TGCGCCAGCAGCTTGGTCCGGGATAATACAAATGAGCAGTTCTTC.

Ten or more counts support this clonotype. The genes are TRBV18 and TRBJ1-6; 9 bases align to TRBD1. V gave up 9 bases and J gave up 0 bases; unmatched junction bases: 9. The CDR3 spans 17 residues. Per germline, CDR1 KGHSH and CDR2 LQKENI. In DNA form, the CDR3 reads TGTGCCAGTGCAACAGGGGGCCAAAGCTCCTATAATTCACCCCTCCACTTT. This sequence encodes CASATGGQSSYNSPLHF.

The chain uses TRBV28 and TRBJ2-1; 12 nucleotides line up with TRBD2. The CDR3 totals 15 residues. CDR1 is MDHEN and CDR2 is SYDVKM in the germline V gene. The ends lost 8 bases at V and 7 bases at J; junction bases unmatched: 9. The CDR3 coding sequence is TGTGCCAGCCTTCTTGGGCTAGCGGGAGGGAATGAGCAGTTCTTC. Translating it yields CASLLGLAGGNEQFF.

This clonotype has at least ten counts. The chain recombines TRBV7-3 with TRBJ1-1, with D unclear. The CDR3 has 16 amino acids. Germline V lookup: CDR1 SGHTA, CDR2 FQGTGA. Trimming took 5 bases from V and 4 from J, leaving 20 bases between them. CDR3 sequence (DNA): TGTGCCAGCAGCCCACATACCCAAGCGGAAATCACTGAAGCTTTCTTT. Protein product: CASSPHTQAEITEAFF.

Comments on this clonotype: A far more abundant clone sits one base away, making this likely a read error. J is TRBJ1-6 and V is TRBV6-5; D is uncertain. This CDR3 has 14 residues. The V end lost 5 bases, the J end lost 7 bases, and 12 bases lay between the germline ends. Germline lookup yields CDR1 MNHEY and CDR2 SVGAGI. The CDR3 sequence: CASSEGDDNSPLHF. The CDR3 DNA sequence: TGTGCCAGCAGTGAAGGAGATGACAATTCACCCCTCCACTTT.

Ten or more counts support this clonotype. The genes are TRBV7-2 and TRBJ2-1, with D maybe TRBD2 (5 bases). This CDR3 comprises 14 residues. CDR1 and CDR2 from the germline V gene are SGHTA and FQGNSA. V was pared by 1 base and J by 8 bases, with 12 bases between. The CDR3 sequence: CASSLVGMGDEQFF. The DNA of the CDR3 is TGTGCCAGCAGCTTAGTAGGGATGGGAGATGAGCAGTTCTTC.

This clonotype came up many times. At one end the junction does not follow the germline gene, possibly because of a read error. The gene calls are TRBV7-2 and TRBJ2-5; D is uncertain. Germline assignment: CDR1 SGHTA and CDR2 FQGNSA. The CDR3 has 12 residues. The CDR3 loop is CASSATPLVGDF. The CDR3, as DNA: TGTGCCAGCAGCGCTACCCCTTTAGTTGGAGACTTC. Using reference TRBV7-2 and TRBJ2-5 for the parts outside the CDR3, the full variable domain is GAGVSQSPSNKVTEKGKDVELRCDPISGHTALYWYRQSLGQGLEFLIYFQGNSAPDKSGLPSDRFSAERTGGSVSTLTIQRTQQEDSAVYLCASSATPLVGDFGPGTRLLVL.

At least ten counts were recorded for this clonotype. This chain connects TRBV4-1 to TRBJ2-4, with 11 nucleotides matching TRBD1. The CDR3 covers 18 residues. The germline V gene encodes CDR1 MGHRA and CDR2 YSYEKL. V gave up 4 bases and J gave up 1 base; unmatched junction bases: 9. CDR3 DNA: TGCGCCAGCAGCCCAGGACAGGGGGCGCGGGGGGCCAAAAACATTCAGTACTTC. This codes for CASSPGQGARGAKNIQYF.

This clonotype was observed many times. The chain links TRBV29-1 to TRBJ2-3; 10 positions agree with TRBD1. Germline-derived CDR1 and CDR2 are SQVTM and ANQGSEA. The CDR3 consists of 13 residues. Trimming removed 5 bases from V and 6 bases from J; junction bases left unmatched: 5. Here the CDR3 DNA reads TGCAGCGTTTTAGACAGGGGGCGGGATACGCAGTATTTT. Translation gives CSVLDRGRDTQYF.

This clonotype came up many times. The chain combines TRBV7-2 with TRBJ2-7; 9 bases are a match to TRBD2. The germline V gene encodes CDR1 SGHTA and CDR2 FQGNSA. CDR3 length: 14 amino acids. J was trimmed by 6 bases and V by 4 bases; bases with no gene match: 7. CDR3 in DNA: TGTGCCAGCAGCTCTACCGGGACTAGCCTCGAGCAGTACTTC. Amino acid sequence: CASSSTGTSLEQYF.

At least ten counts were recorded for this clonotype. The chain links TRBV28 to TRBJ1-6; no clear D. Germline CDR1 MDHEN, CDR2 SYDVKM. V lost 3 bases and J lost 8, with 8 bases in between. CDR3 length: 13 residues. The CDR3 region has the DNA TGTGCCAGCAGTTTTACGACATATTCACCCCTCCACTTT. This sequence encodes CASSFTTYSPLHF. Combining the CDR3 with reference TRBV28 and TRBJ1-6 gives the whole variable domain DVKVTQSSRYLVKRTGEKVFLECVQDMDHENMFWYRQDPGLGLRLIYFSYDVKMKEKGDIPEGYSVSREKKERFSLILESASTNQTSMYLCASSFTTYSPLHFGNGTRLTVT.

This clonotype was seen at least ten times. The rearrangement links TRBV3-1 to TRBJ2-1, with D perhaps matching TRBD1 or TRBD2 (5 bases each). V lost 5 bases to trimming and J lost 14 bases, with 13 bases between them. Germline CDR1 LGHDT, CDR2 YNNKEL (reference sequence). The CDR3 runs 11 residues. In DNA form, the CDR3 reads TGTGCCAGCAGCTCGAACCGGGGCGAGTTCTTC. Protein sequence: CASSSNRGEFF.

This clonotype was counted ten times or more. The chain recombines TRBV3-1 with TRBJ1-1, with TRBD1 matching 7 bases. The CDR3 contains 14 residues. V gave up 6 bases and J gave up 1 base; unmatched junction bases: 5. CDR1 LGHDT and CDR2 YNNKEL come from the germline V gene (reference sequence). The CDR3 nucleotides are TGTGCCAGCAGACGGGGACAGACGAACACTGAAGCTTTCTTT. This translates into CASRRGQTNTEAFF.

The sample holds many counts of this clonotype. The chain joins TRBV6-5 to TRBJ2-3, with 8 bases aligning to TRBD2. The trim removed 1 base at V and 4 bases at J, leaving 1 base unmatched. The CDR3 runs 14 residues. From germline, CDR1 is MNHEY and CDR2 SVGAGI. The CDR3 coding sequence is TGTGCCAGCAGTTACTACGGGGGGGCAGATACGCAGTATTTT. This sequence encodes CASSYYGGADTQYF.

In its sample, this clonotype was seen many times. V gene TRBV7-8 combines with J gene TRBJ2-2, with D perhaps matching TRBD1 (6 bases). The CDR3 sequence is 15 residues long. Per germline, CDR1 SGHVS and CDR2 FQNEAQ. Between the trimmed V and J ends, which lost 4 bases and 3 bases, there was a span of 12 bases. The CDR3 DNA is TGTGCCAGCAGCTCACAGGGTTGGGACACCGGGGAGCTGTTTTTT. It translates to CASSSQGWDTGELFF. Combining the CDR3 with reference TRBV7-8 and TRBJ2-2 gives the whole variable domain GAGVSQSPRYKVAKRGQDVALRCDPISGHVSLFWYQQALGQGPEFLTYFQNEAQLDKSGLPSDRFFAERPEGSVSTLKIQRTQQEDSAVYLCASSSQGWDTGELFFGEGSRLTVL.

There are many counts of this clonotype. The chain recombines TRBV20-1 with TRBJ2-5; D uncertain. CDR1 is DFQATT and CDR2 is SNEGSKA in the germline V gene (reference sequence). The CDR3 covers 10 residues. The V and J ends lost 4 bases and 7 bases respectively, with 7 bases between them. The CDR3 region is CSATFGTQYF. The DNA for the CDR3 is TGCAGTGCTACCTTTGGGACCCAGTACTTC.

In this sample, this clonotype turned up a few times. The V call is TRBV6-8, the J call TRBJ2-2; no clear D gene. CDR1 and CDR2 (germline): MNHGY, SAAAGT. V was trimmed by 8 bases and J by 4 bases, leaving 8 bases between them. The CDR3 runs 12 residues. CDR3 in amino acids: CASSAATGELFF. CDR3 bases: TGTGCCAGCTCGGCAGCCACCGGGGAGCTGTTTTTT.

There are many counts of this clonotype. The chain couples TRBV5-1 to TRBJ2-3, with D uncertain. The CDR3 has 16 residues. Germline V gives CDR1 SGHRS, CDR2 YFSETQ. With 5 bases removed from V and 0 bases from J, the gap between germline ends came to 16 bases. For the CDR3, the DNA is TGCGCCAGCAGTTTTGACGGACCACCTAGCACAGATACGCAGTATTTT. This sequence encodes CASSFDGPPSTDTQYF.

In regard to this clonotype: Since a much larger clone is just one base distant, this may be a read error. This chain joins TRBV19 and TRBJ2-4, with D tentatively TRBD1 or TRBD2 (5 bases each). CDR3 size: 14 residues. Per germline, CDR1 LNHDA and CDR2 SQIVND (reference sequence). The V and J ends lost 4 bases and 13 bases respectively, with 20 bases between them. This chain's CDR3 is CASSRERDGNEQYF. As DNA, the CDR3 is TGTGCCAGTAGTAGGGAAAGGGACGGGAATGAGCAGTACTTC.